This T cell receptor (beta chain) emerged from a study of OX40 agonist ivuxolimab in advanced cancers. Notes on the research overall: Ivuxolimab was a fully human IgG2 agonistic monoclonal antibody targeting the costimulatory receptor OX40 (CD134). Intravenous ivuxolimab was administered to patients every 2 weeks at six dose levels: 0.01, 0.1, 0.3, 1.5, 3 and 10 mg/kg. Of the approximately 50 dose-escalation patients, hepatocellular carcinoma was present in about 20, melanoma in some 15, renal cell carcinoma in 9 and head and neck cancer in 9. In the dose-escalation cohort, nearly 85% of patients were male, and the mean age was 60 years with a range of about 23 to 79. Patients were allowed to have had prior anti-PD-1, anti-PD-L1 or anti-CTLA-4 therapy, and less than 45% of the dose-escalation patients had previously received checkpoint inhibitors. Three dose-escalation patients achieved partial responses, one with hepatocellular carcinoma and two with cutaneous melanoma. Peripheral TCRbeta sequencing was intended to test whether TCR sequence diversity was altered and clonal T-cell expansion was caused by ivuxolimab. The paper reports the monotherapy dose-escalation portion (N = 52 patients) of the phase I ivuxolimab trial. Findings and caveats that apply to the study as a whole: On average, CD8+ T cells showed more expanded clones than CD4+ T cells after ivuxolimab. At doses of 0.1 to 3.0 mg/kg, clonal expansion of both CD4+ and CD8+ T cells in blood was seen between baseline and week 6. In the 0.1-3.0 mg/kg groups, partial responders were among the patients with the lowest normalized peripheral clonal expansion, particularly in CD8+ T cells. Low levels of normalized T-cell clonal expansion were also seen in some patients who did not respond. The antigen specificity of the clonally expanded peripheral T cells was not determined.

The CDR3 has 15 amino acids, counting the end cysteine and phenylalanine. The sequence is cut down to CDR3 DNA, 45 bases in frame from base 1. V was cut back by 1 base and J by 0 bases, leaving a gap of 7 bases between them. CDR1 is given as LGHNA and CDR2 as YSLEER, both from the germline V gene. Patients with a history of autoimmune disease or receiving systemic immunosuppression were excluded from the trial. In every dose cohort, peripheral blood was drawn for TCR sequencing at baseline, cycle 4 day 1, and cycle 7 day 1. Samples came from an open-label, multicenter, first-in-human phase I dose-escalation trial of ivuxolimab. The trial enrolled adults with locally advanced or metastatic head and neck squamous cell, hepatocellular, melanoma or renal cell carcinoma. Before TCR sequencing, CD4+ T cells and CD8+ T cells from peripheral blood were sorted into separate populations. Points on this clone: Its cognate antigen has yet to be identified. Base-call qualities are not available, and no considerably larger clone is one nucleotide away.

Genomic DNA was isolated from the sorted cells so that the TCRbeta CDR3 region could be sequenced. The immunoSEQ Assay was used to sequence the TCRbeta CDR3 regions. TCRdb took this table from immuneACCESS and kept in-frame rearrangements with V and J called. Such tables lack part of the clones; where checked against another copy, unresolved V genes explain under half of the gap, and the rest is unexplained. Recorded for this sample are 65,000 to 80,000 clones; approximately 88% of them occurred a single time. Jointly, the top ten make up over 2% of the sample. Here the chain combines TRBV4-3 and TRBJ1-3, with the D segment identity uncertain. Sequenced here: CD4+ or CD8+ T cells sorted from blood, sampled in a trial of the OX40 agonist ivuxolimab. The clonotype was recovered from an adult with an advanced solid tumor such as melanoma, head and neck, liver or kidney cancer. The DNA sequence is given as TGCGCCAGCAGCCAAGTCCTGGGCTCTGGAAACACCATATATTTT. It encodes CASSQVLGSGNTIYF.